The 12 T cell receptor beta chains listed next were all sequenced from one sample in a study of OX40 agonist ivuxolimab in advanced cancers. Method: immunoSEQ multiplex PCR; TCRdb's copy keeps in-frame clones and lacks some. The sample includes roughly 65,000 clones, about nine tenths of them seen just once. Sequencing used CD4+ or CD8+ T cells sorted from blood, obtained in a trial of the OX40 agonist ivuxolimab. These receptor sequences come from an adult with an advanced solid tumor such as melanoma, head and neck, liver or kidney cancer.

V and J are TRBV6-1 and TRBJ2-7, with D possibly TRBD2 on 6 matching bases. Germline values: CDR1 MNHNS, CDR2 SASEGT. V gave up 6 bases and J gave up 6 bases, with 21 bases separating them. The CDR3 length is 15 residues. CDR3 in DNA: TGTGCCAGCAGCGGGACCTCGGGAGTAGCTGGCGAGCAGTACTTC. As protein: CASSGTSGVAGEQYF.

The rearrangement uses TRBV27 and TRBJ1-1; D is undetermined. Trimming pared 3 bases from V and 4 bases from J, leaving 12 bases between. Per the germline V gene, CDR1 is MNHEY and CDR2 is SMNVEV (reference sequence). This CDR3 region has 14 residues. The CDR3 nucleotides are TGTGCCAGCAGTTTCGGGTTAAAGGGCACTGAAGCTTTCTTT. Translation gives CASSFGLKGTEAFF.

CDR3 amino acids: CASSPTTGRGEKLFF. The CDR3 coding sequence is TGTGCCAGCAGCCCAACGACAGGACGAGGAGAAAAACTGTTTTTT. The V and J genes are TRBV9 and TRBJ1-4; possible D gene TRBD1, 6 bases. The ends were cut back, 4 bases at V and 8 bases at J, with 18 bases in the middle. The germline CDR1 and CDR2 sequences are SGDLS and YYNGEE. The CDR3 runs 15 residues.

The chain couples TRBV19 to TRBJ1-4, with D maybe TRBD1 (5 bases). Trimming removed 9 bases at V and 0 bases at J, with 11 bases between. The CDR3 extends over 14 amino acids. Germline assignment: CDR1 LNHDA and CDR2 SQIVND (reference sequence). The CDR3 coding sequence is TGTGCCAGCCTTGAAGGGGCAACTAATGAAAAACTGTTTTTT. Amino acid sequence: CASLEGATNEKLFF.

This chain connects TRBV2 to TRBJ1-5, with D unresolved. V was shortened by 4 bases and J by 2 bases, with 9 bases between the two germline ends. Germline V CDR1 and CDR2: SNHLY, FYNNEI. This CDR3 has 14 residues. The CDR3 DNA sequence: TGTGCCAGCAGTGGCCTCCCAGGCAATCAGCCCCAGCATTTT. It translates to CASSGLPGNQPQHF.

The gene calls are TRBV5-6 and TRBJ2-2; D is tentatively TRBD1 or TRBD2 (5 bases each). CDR1 is SGHDT and CDR2 is YYEEEE in the germline V gene. The CDR3 extends over 14 amino acids. Trimming shortened V by 0 bases and J by 7 bases, and 10 bases separated the two germline ends. CDR3 residues: CASSLGDGYGELFF. CDR3 in DNA: TGTGCCAGCAGCTTGGGGGACGGCTACGGGGAGCTGTTTTTT.

CDR3 sequence reads: CASSQGGGGANEQFF. CDR3 coding DNA: TGTGCCAGCAGCCAAGGAGGCGGGGGGGCCAATGAGCAGTTCTTC. The rearrangement uses TRBV4-2 and TRBJ2-1; 9 bases agree with TRBD2. V shed 1 base and J 6 bases; nucleotides not matched to a gene: 4. The CDR3 is 15 amino acids. Germline CDR1 LGHNA, CDR2 YNFKEQ.

The chain is built from TRBV27 and TRBJ1-5; 7 positions match TRBD1. CDR1 is MNHEY and CDR2 is SMNVEV in the germline V gene (reference sequence). This CDR3 is built from 15 residues. Trimming cost V 4 bases and J 1 base; bases outside gene matches: 4. DNA for the CDR3: TGTGCCAGCAGTTCGGAGGGGGCGAGCAATCAGCCCCAGCATTTT. Its protein is CASSSEGASNQPQHF.

The chain is built from TRBV7-2 and TRBJ1-2; D is perhaps TRBD1 (6 bases). Germline assignment: CDR1 SGHTA and CDR2 FQGNSA. The V and J ends lost 5 bases and 5 bases respectively, with 21 bases between them. The CDR3 consists of 16 residues. CDR3 loop: CASSKGGGRMEYGYTF. CDR3 in DNA: TGTGCCAGCAGCAAAGGTGGGGGGCGCATGGAATATGGCTACACCTTC.

The chain has TRBV4-3 and TRBJ2-5, with TRBD2 as a possible D gene (6 bases). CDR1 is LGHNA and CDR2 is YSLEER in the germline V gene. The CDR3 contains 14 residues. Trimming shortened V by 0 bases and J by 5 bases, and 10 bases separated the two germline ends. CDR3 coding DNA: TGCGCCAGCAGCCAAGATCCCCGGGGGGAGACCCAGTACTTC. This sequence encodes CASSQDPRGETQYF.

This rearrangement joins TRBV6-4 to TRBJ1-1; TRBD1 aligns across 9 bases. V was clipped by 8 bases and J by 1 base; unmatched bases: 11. CDR3 length equals 16 residues. CDR1 and CDR2 (germline): MRHNA, SNTAGT. CDR3 region: CASSGQGPPRNTEAFF. CDR3 DNA: TGTGCCAGCTCTGGACAGGGGCCTCCCCGGAACACTGAAGCTTTCTTT.

The V and J genes are TRBV5-4 and TRBJ2-3, with D perhaps assigned TRBD1 or TRBD2 (5 bases each). The V gene's germline CDR1 is SGHNT and CDR2 YYREEE (reference sequence). V dropped 1 base and J dropped 2 bases, with 11 bases sitting between them. CDR3 length equals 15 residues. The CDR3 nucleotides are TGTGCCAGCAGCTTGAGTAGGGGAGTCACAGATACGCAGTATTTT. This gives the protein CASSLSRGVTDTQYF.